This is a list of T cell receptor beta chains from one sample in a study of CD8+CD57+ T cells in acquired aplastic anemia. TCRdb reprocessed the reads via MiXCR and lists one record per CDR3 protein. The repertoire holds about 160,000 distinct CDR3 sequences, around 52% seen once, with roughly 30% in the top ten. Material: sorted CD4+, CD8+, or CD8+CD57+ T cells (not recorded which) from PBMCs. These receptors all come from a human donor with aplastic anemia. The CDR3 runs from the conserved cysteine through the conserved F or W. D genes are given only for firm matches. Size is stated for part of the rows, as once, few or many counts, or as a class when the clone is expanded.

clone_size: NA
v_call: TRBV10-2
d_call: NA
j_call: TRBJ2-1
cdr3_aa: CASKDLNNEQFF
cdr3_nt: TGCGCCAGCAAGGACCTAAACAATGAGCAGTTCTTC

clone_size: NA
v_call: TRBV6-1
d_call: TRBD1
j_call: TRBJ1-3
cdr3_aa: CASSRGTADSGNTIYF
cdr3_nt: TGTGCCAGCAGTCGCGGGACAGCCGACTCTGGAAACACCATATATTTT

clone_size: many
v_call: TRBV4-1
d_call: NA
j_call: TRBJ2-3
cdr3_aa: CASSQEGTLGDTQYF
cdr3_nt: TGCGCCAGCAGCCAAGAGGGGACCTTGGGAGATACGCAGTATTTT

clone_size: NA
v_call: TRBV4-2
d_call: NA
j_call: TRBJ1-2
cdr3_aa: CASSQVGVGYGYTF
cdr3_nt: TGTGCCAGCAGCCAAGTGGGGGTGGGCTATGGCTACACCTTC

clone_size: NA
v_call: TRBV7-2
d_call: NA
j_call: TRBJ2-5
cdr3_aa: CASSLAARLQETQYF
cdr3_nt: TGTGCCAGCAGCTTAGCAGCTCGGTTGCAAGAGACCCAGTACTTC

clone_size: many
v_call: TRBV7-8
d_call: TRBD1
j_call: TRBJ2-7
cdr3_aa: CASSLAPQGLPYEQYF
cdr3_nt: TGTGCCAGCAGCTTAGCCCCACAGGGGTTACCCTACGAGCAGTACTTC

clone_size: many
v_call: TRBV7-9
d_call: NA
j_call: TRBJ1-2
cdr3_aa: CASSLGGAYGYTF
cdr3_nt: TGTGCCAGCAGCTTAGGGGGGGCCTATGGCTACACCTTC

clone_size: NA
v_call: TRBV4-1
d_call: TRBD1
j_call: TRBJ2-6
cdr3_aa: CASSQDQGTGGSGANVLTF
cdr3_nt: TGCGCCAGCAGCCAAGATCAGGGAACAGGGGGATCTGGGGCCAACGTCCTGACTTTC

clone_size: NA
v_call: TRBV19
d_call: NA
j_call: TRBJ2-5
cdr3_aa: CASTSGSRRTQYF
cdr3_nt: TGTGCCAGTACAAGTGGTAGCCGGCGGACCCAGTACTTC

clone_size: NA
v_call: TRBV2
d_call: TRBD1
j_call: TRBJ2-5
cdr3_aa: CASIRTGSGETQYF
cdr3_nt: TGTGCCAGCATCCGGACAGGGAGTGGGGAGACCCAGTACTTC

clone_size: NA
v_call: TRBV19
d_call: NA
j_call: TRBJ1-4
cdr3_aa: CASSNYEKLFF
cdr3_nt: TGTGCCAGTTCTAATTATGAAAAACTGTTTTTT

clone_size: few
v_call: TRBV5-6
d_call: NA
j_call: TRBJ2-3
cdr3_aa: CASSPPLYF
cdr3_nt: TGTGCCAGCAGCCCCCCGCTGTATTTT

clone_size: NA
v_call: TRBV7-8
d_call: NA
j_call: TRBJ2-7
cdr3_aa: CASSLVPRAGAYEQYF
cdr3_nt: TGTGCCAGCAGCTTAGTTCCCCGGGCAGGGGCCTACGAGCAGTACTTC

clone_size: NA
v_call: TRBV5-1
d_call: TRBD2
j_call: TRBJ2-5
cdr3_aa: CASSSTGTRQETQYF
cdr3_nt: TGCGCCAGCAGCTCCACCGGGACTAGGCAAGAGACCCAGTACTTC

clone_size: many
v_call: TRBV4-3
d_call: NA
j_call: TRBJ1-1
cdr3_aa: CASSLLAADTEAFF
cdr3_nt: TGCGCCAGCAGCCTCCTAGCGGCGGACACTGAAGCTTTCTTT

clone_size: once
v_call: TRBV9
d_call: TRBD2
j_call: TRBJ2-5
cdr3_aa: CASSVGLAGEETQYF
cdr3_nt: TGTGCCAGCAGCGTAGGACTAGCGGGAGAAGAGACCCAGTACTTC

clone_size: NA
v_call: TRBV10-2
d_call: TRBD1
j_call: TRBJ1-1
cdr3_aa: CASSSLGTENTEAFF
cdr3_nt: TGCGCCAGCAGTTCCCTCGGGACAGAGAACACTGAAGCTTTCTTT

clone_size: few
v_call: TRBV27
d_call: TRBD1
j_call: TRBJ2-7
cdr3_aa: CASSTLRQGNPYEQYF
cdr3_nt: TGTGCCAGCAGTACCCTACGACAGGGGAATCCCTACGAGCAGTACTTC

clone_size: NA
v_call: TRBV12-3/TRBV12-4
d_call: TRBD1
j_call: TRBJ2-7
cdr3_aa: CASSFDRVAYEQYF
cdr3_nt: TGTGCCAGCAGTTTTGACAGGGTGGCCTACGAGCAGTACTTC

clone_size: few
v_call: TRBV20-1
d_call: TRBD1
j_call: TRBJ1-2
cdr3_aa: CSAPDDRVVGYTF
cdr3_nt: TGCAGTGCTCCGGACGACAGGGTAGTTGGCTACACCTTC

clone_size: many
v_call: TRBV2
d_call: NA
j_call: TRBJ1-2
cdr3_aa: CASTVRTVYGYTF
cdr3_nt: TGTGCCAGCACGGTCAGGACAGTCTATGGCTACACCTTC

clone_size: many
v_call: TRBV29-1
d_call: NA
j_call: TRBJ2-7
cdr3_aa: CSANRDGGSYEQYF
cdr3_nt: TGCAGCGCTAACCGGGACGGCGGCTCCTACGAGCAGTACTTC

clone_size: many
v_call: TRBV19
d_call: NA
j_call: TRBJ2-1
cdr3_aa: CASKGDRGVANEQFF
cdr3_nt: TGTGCCAGTAAGGGAGATCGAGGGGTCGCCAATGAGCAGTTCTTC

clone_size: many
v_call: TRBV6-1
d_call: NA
j_call: TRBJ1-6
cdr3_aa: CASRRGLNSPLHF
cdr3_nt: TGTGCCAGCAGAAGGGGACTGAATTCACCCCTCCACTTT

clone_size: NA
v_call: TRBV29-1
d_call: TRBD1
j_call: TRBJ1-1
cdr3_aa: CSGTGGLNTEAFF
cdr3_nt: TGCAGCGGGACAGGGGGCTTGAACACTGAAGCTTTCTTT

clone_size: NA
v_call: TRBV10-3
d_call: NA
j_call: TRBJ1-3
cdr3_aa: CAIMGDAGDTIYF
cdr3_nt: TGTGCCATCATGGGTGACGCTGGGGACACCATATATTTT

clone_size: NA
v_call: TRBV11-3
d_call: NA
j_call: TRBJ2-2
cdr3_aa: CASSLQGGTGELFF
cdr3_nt: TGTGCCAGCAGCTTACAGGGGGGAACCGGGGAGCTGTTTTTT

clone_size: once
v_call: TRBV6-4
d_call: NA
j_call: TRBJ2-3
cdr3_aa: CASSDSSTGTQYF
cdr3_nt: TGTGCCAGCAGTGACTCGAGCACAGGTACGCAGTATTTT

clone_size: NA
v_call: TRBV7-8
d_call: TRBD2
j_call: TRBJ2-1
cdr3_aa: CASSLGTSGSEQFF
cdr3_nt: TGTGCCAGCAGCTTAGGGACTAGTGGGAGTGAGCAGTTCTTC

clone_size: NA
v_call: TRBV24-1
d_call: TRBD1
j_call: TRBJ2-1
cdr3_aa: CATSDPGTDYNEQFF
cdr3_nt: TGTGCCACCAGTGACCCCGGGACAGACTACAATGAGCAGTTCTTC

clone_size: NA
v_call: TRBV10-3
d_call: NA
j_call: TRBJ2-3
cdr3_aa: CAIRLDPSTDTQYF
cdr3_nt: TGTGCCATCAGGCTAGACCCTAGCACAGATACGCAGTATTTT

clone_size: many
v_call: TRBV5-1
d_call: NA
j_call: TRBJ2-7
cdr3_aa: CASSWGGGSYEQYF
cdr3_nt: TGCGCCAGCAGCTGGGGTGGGGGCTCCTACGAGCAGTACTTC

clone_size: NA
v_call: TRBV10-2
d_call: TRBD1
j_call: TRBJ2-2
cdr3_aa: CASSEGTGGAGELFF
cdr3_nt: TGCGCCAGCAGTGAGGGGACAGGGGGCGCCGGGGAGCTGTTTTTT

clone_size: NA
v_call: TRBV5-1
d_call: NA
j_call: TRBJ1-2
cdr3_aa: CASIGGGYGYTF
cdr3_nt: TGCGCCAGCATTGGCGGGGGCTATGGCTACACCTTC

clone_size: NA
v_call: TRBV7-9
d_call: NA
j_call: TRBJ2-6
cdr3_aa: CASSYLSGANVLTF
cdr3_nt: TGTGCCAGCAGCTACCTATCCGGGGCCAACGTCCTGACTTTC

clone_size: many
v_call: TRBV24-1
d_call: TRBD1
j_call: TRBJ1-2
cdr3_aa: CATSDFDRDYGYTF
cdr3_nt: TGTGCCACCAGTGATTTTGACAGGGACTATGGCTACACCTTC

clone_size: many
v_call: TRBV7-9
d_call: TRBD1
j_call: TRBJ1-4
cdr3_aa: CASSSTGGEEKLFF
cdr3_nt: TGTGCCAGCAGCTCCACAGGGGGCGAGGAAAAACTGTTTTTT

clone_size: medium-sized
v_call: TRBV7-7
d_call: NA
j_call: TRBJ2-7
cdr3_aa: CASSLALSYEQYF
cdr3_nt: TGTGCTAGCAGCTTAGCACTCTCCTACGAGCAGTACTTC

clone_size: NA
v_call: TRBV10-2
d_call: NA
j_call: TRBJ2-7
cdr3_aa: CASSESGAVYEQYF
cdr3_nt: TGCGCCAGCAGTGAGTCAGGGGCAGTCTACGAGCAGTACTTC

clone_size: NA
v_call: TRBV2
d_call: TRBD1
j_call: TRBJ2-1
cdr3_aa: CASRDRVRNEQFF
cdr3_nt: TGTGCCAGCAGGGACAGGGTACGCAATGAGCAGTTCTTC

clone_size: many
v_call: TRBV12-3/TRBV12-4
d_call: TRBD1
j_call: TRBJ1-2
cdr3_aa: CASSFGQGTYGYTF
cdr3_nt: TGTGCCAGCAGTTTCGGACAGGGGACTTATGGCTACACCTTC

clone_size: NA
v_call: TRBV20-1
d_call: NA
j_call: TRBJ1-2
cdr3_aa: CSARPLDSNYGYTF
cdr3_nt: TGCAGTGCTAGACCCCTTGACAGCAACTATGGCTACACCTTC

clone_size: many
v_call: TRBV5-1
d_call: TRBD1
j_call: TRBJ1-4
cdr3_aa: CASSQGANEKLFF
cdr3_nt: TGCGCCAGCAGCCAGGGGGCAAATGAAAAACTGTTTTTT

clone_size: NA
v_call: TRBV10-3
d_call: TRBD1
j_call: TRBJ2-2
cdr3_aa: CAISGTGLGTGELFF
cdr3_nt: TGTGCCATCAGTGGGACAGGTCTGGGCACCGGGGAGCTGTTTTTT

clone_size: NA
v_call: TRBV7-3
d_call: TRBD2
j_call: TRBJ2-5
cdr3_aa: CASSLGLAGDATQYF
cdr3_nt: TGTGCCAGCAGCTTGGGACTAGCGGGAGACGCGACCCAGTACTTC

clone_size: many
v_call: TRBV6-1
d_call: TRBD2
j_call: TRBJ2-7
cdr3_aa: CATDGGGSSYEQYF
cdr3_nt: TGTGCCACCGATGGGGGGGGATCCTCCTACGAGCAGTACTTC

clone_size: NA
v_call: TRBV19
d_call: NA
j_call: TRBJ2-1
cdr3_aa: CASSMQGGSYNEQFF
cdr3_nt: TGTGCCAGTAGTATGCAGGGGGGCTCCTACAATGAGCAGTTCTTC

clone_size: NA
v_call: TRBV20-1
d_call: NA
j_call: TRBJ2-6
cdr3_aa: CSARDGANVLTF
cdr3_nt: TGCAGTGCTAGAGACGGGGCCAACGTCCTGACTTTC

clone_size: NA
v_call: TRBV24-1
d_call: NA
j_call: TRBJ1-5
cdr3_aa: CATRDSYSNRPQHF
cdr3_nt: TGTGCCACCAGGGACAGTTATAGCAATCGGCCCCAGCATTTT

clone_size: NA
v_call: TRBV20-1
d_call: TRBD1
j_call: TRBJ1-2
cdr3_aa: CSARATITGGPYGYTF
cdr3_nt: TGCAGTGCTAGAGCGACAATCACAGGGGGCCCCTATGGCTACACCTTC

clone_size: few
v_call: TRBV10-3
d_call: TRBD1
j_call: TRBJ2-6
cdr3_aa: CAISVGQGRTGANVLTF
cdr3_nt: TGTGCCATCAGTGTTGGACAGGGTAGGACTGGGGCCAACGTCCTGACTTTC

clone_size: NA
v_call: TRBV19
d_call: NA
j_call: TRBJ2-2
cdr3_aa: CASTAESNTGELFF
cdr3_nt: TGTGCCAGTACTGCGGAGTCGAACACCGGGGAGCTGTTTTTT

clone_size: many
v_call: TRBV5-1
d_call: NA
j_call: TRBJ2-7
cdr3_aa: CASSLGGISYEQYF
cdr3_nt: TGCGCCAGCAGCTTGGGAGGGATATCCTACGAGCAGTACTTC

clone_size: few
v_call: TRBV27
d_call: NA
j_call: TRBJ2-7
cdr3_aa: CASSLLNNYEQYF
cdr3_nt: TGTGCCAGCAGTTTACTTAACAACTACGAGCAGTACTTC

clone_size: NA
v_call: TRBV7-9
d_call: NA
j_call: TRBJ1-1
cdr3_aa: CASSPGLAGLMNTEAFF
cdr3_nt: TGTGCCAGCAGCCCAGGCTTGGCAGGTCTTATGAACACTGAAGCTTTCTTT

clone_size: NA
v_call: TRBV12-3/TRBV12-4
d_call: TRBD1
j_call: TRBJ2-7
cdr3_aa: CASSLGTGVYEQYF
cdr3_nt: TGTGCCAGCAGTCTCGGGACAGGGGTCTACGAGCAGTACTTC

clone_size: NA
v_call: TRBV20-1
d_call: NA
j_call: TRBJ2-4
cdr3_aa: CSAAPIDGAKNIQYF
cdr3_nt: TGCAGTGCTGCGCCCATCGATGGAGCCAAAAACATTCAGTACTTC

clone_size: few
v_call: TRBV4-2
d_call: NA
j_call: TRBJ2-1
cdr3_aa: CASSQGNEQFF
cdr3_nt: TGTGCCAGTAGTCAGGGGAATGAGCAGTTCTTC